In its sample, the clone carrying this T cell receptor beta chain was seen once. Its target is unknown. This sample was included in a study of shared clonotypes between healthy human individuals. Germline loops: CDR1 SGHTA, CDR2 FQGTGA. The CDR3 is 14 amino acids. V gave up 5 bases and J gave up 6 bases; unmatched junction bases: 6. Study-wide results and caveats: Clonotype sharing across several donors was observed for around 4.8% of naive CD4 clonotypes. Non-shared clonotypes showed lower generation probabilities than clonotypes common to all four donors.

Study processing details: Owing to the provision of junction-only sequences devoid of quality scores by immunoSEQ, filtering differed. Repertoires were generated with immunoSEQ multiplex PCR, while TCRdb's copy carries only in-frame clones and drops some. Clonal size and the V and J genes are those of that table, whereas D and trimming came from the DNA. The sample consists of about 2.1 million clones, roughly 95% of them appearing once. As defined, naive CD8 cells were CD45RO-negative and positively selected for CCR7, with terminally differentiated effector memory CD45RA+ cells excluded. This TCR was sampled from a man younger than 35 in good health. Some clones in this sample may be carry-over from other donors' samples. The specimen sequenced was naive CD8+ T cells from PBMCs. This sequence joins TRBV7-3 and TRBJ1-2; TRBD1 matches at 10 bases. CDR3 region: CASSKDRGKDGYTF. The CDR3 nucleotides are TGTGCCAGCAGCAAGGACAGGGGGAAAGATGGCTACACCTTC.